This T cell receptor beta chain is drawn from a study of radiotherapy plus CTLA-4 blockade in lung cancer. General observations from the study: Blood-borne expansion of tumor-derived TCR clones followed radiotherapy plus ipilimumab. Increased serum interferon-beta after radiation also reportedly predicted response strongly.

People whose metastatic non-small-cell lung cancer was chemo-refractory got focal radiation along with CTLA-4 blockade by ipilimumab. As regards this clone: Its target is unknown.

TCRdb's table, derived via immunoSEQ multiplex PCR, lists solely in-frame clones and lacks some. The sample records about 56,000 clones, around 79% being singletons. The trim removed 3 bases at V and 4 bases at J, leaving 9 bases unmatched. This CDR3 region has 16 residues. Germline V gives CDR1 KGHSH, CDR2 LQKENI. The clonotype originates from a human donor with non-small cell lung cancer who had a complete response to radiotherapy plus ipilimumab. Sequences were derived from peripheral blood, sampled from a patient treated with radiotherapy plus ipilimumab. The V call is TRBV18, the J call TRBJ2-3; 8 nucleotides align to TRBD2. DNA of the CDR3: TGTGCCAGCTCACCTCAAGCGGGAGAGGAGGCAGATACGCAGTATTTT. This sequence encodes CASSPQAGEEADTQYF.